A selection of T cell receptor beta chains follows, all from one sample in a study of cytomegalovirus exposure and HLA in healthy donors. Generated by immunoSEQ multiplex PCR, the TCRdb table keeps only in-frame clones and is missing some. Here the sample spans fewer than 150,000 clones, approximately 82% being singletons. Sequenced sample: PBMCs. These receptors were taken from a man aged 30 to 45 in good health and CMV-seropositive. Each CDR3 is given with its conserved first and last residue. A D gene is named only where the DNA matches it firmly. Clone size is given for some rows only: seen once, a few or many times, or a class if the clone is expanded.

TRBV4-3	many	TRBJ1-1	TRBD1	TGCGCCAGCAGTCTTATTGGACAGGGGGCTCCGAATGGAGCTTTCTTT	CASSLIGQGAPNGAFF
TRBV4-2	.	TRBJ2-1	TRBD2	TGTGCCAGCAGCCAAGGACTTGCGGGGGGGAACTATGAGCAGTTCTTC	CASSQGLAGGNYEQFF
TRBV29-1	.	TRBJ2-7	.	TGCAGCGCGGACAGCTCCTACGAGCAGTACTTC	CSADSSYEQYF
TRBV7-7	.	TRBJ2-1	TRBD2	TGTGCCAGCAGCTCCGGAGGGGCGGGAGGGCCCTCCTACAATGAGCAGTTCTTC	CASSSGGAGGPSYNEQFF
TRBV5-4	.	TRBJ1-2	TRBD1	TGTGCCAGCAGCTTGGTTGGACAGGGAGACTATGGCTACACCTTC	CASSLVGQGDYGYTF
TRBV2	.	TRBJ1-4	TRBD1	TGTGCCAGCAGTTCAGGGGGCGAACGGGAAAAACTGTTTTTT	CASSSGGEREKLFF
TRBV19	.	TRBJ1-4	TRBD1	TGTGCCAGTAGCCCCCCGACAGGGAAGAATGAAAAACTGTTTTTT	CASSPPTGKNEKLFF
TRBV6-1	.	TRBJ2-7	TRBD2	TGTGCCAGCAATCGGGGACTAGAGGAATACGAGCAGTACTTC	CASNRGLEEYEQYF
TRBV27	once	TRBJ1-5	.	TGTGCCAGCAGTTTATCGTCGCCCCGGAGCAATCAGCCCCAGCATTTT	CASSLSSPRSNQPQHF
TRBV9	.	TRBJ2-1	TRBD2	TGTGCCAGCAGCGTCAGGACTAGCGGGGGGGAGCAGTTCTTC	CASSVRTSGGEQFF
TRBV6-1	.	TRBJ2-3	.	TGTGCCAGCAGTTTCGGGGCAGATACGCAGTATTTT	CASSFGADTQYF
TRBV11-1	.	TRBJ1-1	.	TGTGCCAGCAGCTCGACAGATATGAACACTGAAGCTTTCTTT	CASSSTDMNTEAFF
TRBV5-1	.	TRBJ2-5	TRBD2	TGCGCCAGCAGCAGAGTGCAGGGAGGGGAGACCCAGTACTTC	CASSRVQGGETQYF
TRBV7-8	.	TRBJ1-5	TRBD1	TGTGCCAGCAGCGAAGGAGACAGGGGGGCGTTGCAGCCCCAGCATTTT	CASSEGDRGALQPQHF
TRBV4-2	.	TRBJ2-5	.	TGTGCCAGCAGCCAAGTAAGTTCGGAAGAGACCCAGTACTTC	CASSQVSSEETQYF
TRBV7-9	.	TRBJ2-7	TRBD2	TGTGCCAGCAGCTTTCGGGGGGGCTCCCACGAGCAGTACTTC	CASSFRGGSHEQYF
TRBV7-8	.	TRBJ2-7	TRBD1	TGTGCCAGCAGCCCAACGACAGGGGACGACGAGCAGTACTTC	CASSPTTGDDEQYF
TRBV18	.	TRBJ1-4	TRBD1	TGTGCCAGCTCCGAAAATTCCGGGACAGCTAAAGAAAAACTGTTTTTT	CASSENSGTAKEKLFF
TRBV5-1	.	TRBJ2-5	.	TGCGCCAGCAGCCCGGACCCGGGAAGGCGGGAGACCCAGTACTTC	CASSPDPGRRETQYF
TRBV6-1	few	TRBJ1-5	TRBD1	TGTGCCAGCAGTCCGTTACAGGGGAACCAGCCCCAGCATTTT	CASSPLQGNQPQHF
TRBV5-1	.	TRBJ1-1	.	TGCGCCAGCAGCTCGGCATCCGGGGGGTTAAAGACTGAAGCTTTCTTT	CASSSASGGLKTEAFF
TRBV7-7	.	TRBJ2-3	.	TGTGCCAGCAGCCGCGGACAGCCAACAGATACGCAGTATTTT	CASSRGQPTDTQYF
TRBV11-3	.	TRBJ2-4	TRBD1	TGTGCCAGCAGCTTAGAGGGGGGACAGGGGCGGAACATTCAGTACTTC	CASSLEGGQGRNIQYF
TRBV9	.	TRBJ2-7	TRBD2	TGTGCCAGCAGCGTAGCGGGGGGGAGCTCCTACGAGCAGTACTTC	CASSVAGGSSYEQYF
TRBV7-3	once	TRBJ1-2	.	TGTGCCAGCAGCTTAACGAACAGCTATGGCTACACCTTC	CASSLTNSYGYTF
TRBV11-2	once	TRBJ1-2	.	TGTGCCAGCAGCTTAATTCGGGGGTTCGGTGGCTACACCTTC	CASSLIRGFGGYTF
TRBV7-7	once	TRBJ1-1	.	TGTGCCAGCAGCTTAGCGGAGGACACTGAAGCTTTCTTT	CASSLAEDTEAFF
TRBV6-5	.	TRBJ1-4	TRBD1	TGTGCCAGCAGTAACGGGGACAGGGGGAATGAAAAACTGTTTTTT	CASSNGDRGNEKLFF
TRBV30	once	TRBJ1-3	.	TGTGCCTGGAGTCTCCCCTCTAATGGAAACACCATATATTTT	CAWSLPSNGNTIYF
TRBV5-1	.	TRBJ2-3	TRBD2	TGCGCCAGCAGATTGGGGACTAGAGCAGATACGCAGTATTTT	CASRLGTRADTQYF
TRBV2	few	TRBJ2-5	TRBD1	TGTGCCAGCAGAATGGGGACGGGGACAGGAGAAGAGACCCAGTACTTC	CASRMGTGTGEETQYF
TRBV2	.	TRBJ2-3	.	TGTGCCAGCAGTGTGGGACTTTCAGATACGCAGTATTTT	CASSVGLSDTQYF
TRBV6-5	.	TRBJ2-2	TRBD1	TGTGCCAGCAGCGTGACAGGGAATCCCGGGGAGCTGTTTTTT	CASSVTGNPGELFF
TRBV2	.	TRBJ2-7	.	TGTGCCAGCAGTGATGGCCTCCCCCCCTACGAGCAGTACTTC	CASSDGLPPYEQYF
TRBV27	.	TRBJ2-2	TRBD1	TGTGCCAGCAGTATAGGGACAGATACCGGGGAGCTGTTTTTT	CASSIGTDTGELFF
TRBV7-9	.	TRBJ1-1	TRBD1	TGTGCCAGCAGCTTGGGGGACAGAGAGAACACTGAAGCTTTCTTT	CASSLGDRENTEAFF
TRBV14	.	TRBJ2-2	TRBD1	TGTGCCAGCAGCCTTGGACAGGGTCGTACCGGGGAGCTGTTTTTT	CASSLGQGRTGELFF
TRBV30	.	TRBJ1-1	TRBD1	TGTGCCTGGGGACAGGGGGCGGCTGAAGCTTTCTTT	CAWGQGAAEAFF
TRBV6-6	.	TRBJ1-1	.	TGTGCCAGCAGTTACTCGAGGGAAGCAGGCTACACTGAAGCTTTCTTT	CASSYSREAGYTEAFF
TRBV2	.	TRBJ1-1	.	TGTGCCAGCAGACAGGGCCTGAACACTGAAGCTTTCTTT	CASRQGLNTEAFF
TRBV4-3	.	TRBJ1-2	.	TGCGCCAGCAGCCAAGACAGGGGCTATGGCTACACCTTC	CASSQDRGYGYTF
TRBV9	.	TRBJ2-1	TRBD2	TGTGCCAGCAGCGTCAGGGACTACGCACACAATGAGCAGTTCTTC	CASSVRDYAHNEQFF
TRBV14	.	TRBJ2-3	TRBD2	TGTGCCAGCAGCCCTGTGGCGGGAGCCCCAGATACGCAGTATTTT	CASSPVAGAPDTQYF
TRBV12-5	.	TRBJ2-3	TRBD2	TGTGCTAGTGGCCCCTCTCGGCGGCCTAGCGGTCTGGATACGCAGTATTTT	CASGPSRRPSGLDTQYF
TRBV7-9	.	TRBJ2-1	TRBD2	TGTGCCAGCAGCTTAGCGGGGGGGTACAATGAGCAGTTCTTC	CASSLAGGYNEQFF
TRBV5-6	once	TRBJ2-5	TRBD1	TGTGCCAGCAGCATAGCAGGGGGCATAGAGACCCAGTACTTC	CASSIAGGIETQYF
TRBV6-6	once	TRBJ2-5	.	TGTGCCAGCAGCCCCAGCGGTCCGGGGACCCAGTACTTC	CASSPSGPGTQYF
TRBV6-5	.	TRBJ2-1	TRBD1	TGTGCCAGCAGTCGGGACAGCGTCTACAATGAGCAGTTCTTC	CASSRDSVYNEQFF
TRBV27	.	TRBJ2-7	TRBD2	TGTGCCAGCAGTTCCCTAGCGGACTCCTACGAGCAGTACTTC	CASSSLADSYEQYF
TRBV5-1	.	TRBJ1-1	.	TGCGCCAGCAGCTCCGGGGGGGTGAACACTGAAGCTTTCTTT	CASSSGGVNTEAFF
TRBV7-8	.	TRBJ2-7	TRBD1	TGTGCCAGCAGCTGGGACAGGGACGAGCAGTACTTC	CASSWDRDEQYF
TRBV5-6	.	TRBJ2-7	TRBD1	TGTGCCAGCAGCTTGGGGGGGACAGGGGGCCGATACGAGCAGTACTTC	CASSLGGTGGRYEQYF
TRBV27	.	TRBJ1-2	.	TGTGCCAGCAGTTTCGGCGCTCAGGGGTTAGCTAACTATGGCTACACCTTC	CASSFGAQGLANYGYTF